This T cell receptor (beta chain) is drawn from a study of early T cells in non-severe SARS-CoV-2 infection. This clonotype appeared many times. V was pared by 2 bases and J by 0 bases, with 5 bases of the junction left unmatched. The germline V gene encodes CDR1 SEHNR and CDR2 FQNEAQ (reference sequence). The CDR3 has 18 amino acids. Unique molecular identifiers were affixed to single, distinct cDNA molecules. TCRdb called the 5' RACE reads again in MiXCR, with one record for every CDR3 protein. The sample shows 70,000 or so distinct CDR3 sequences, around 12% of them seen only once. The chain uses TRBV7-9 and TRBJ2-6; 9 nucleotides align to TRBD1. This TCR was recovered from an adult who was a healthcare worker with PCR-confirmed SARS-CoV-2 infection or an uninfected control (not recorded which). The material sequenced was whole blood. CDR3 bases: TGTGCCAGCAGCTTAAGGGACAGGGATCTCTCTGGGGCCAACGTCCTGACTTTC. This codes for CASSLRDRDLSGANVLTF.